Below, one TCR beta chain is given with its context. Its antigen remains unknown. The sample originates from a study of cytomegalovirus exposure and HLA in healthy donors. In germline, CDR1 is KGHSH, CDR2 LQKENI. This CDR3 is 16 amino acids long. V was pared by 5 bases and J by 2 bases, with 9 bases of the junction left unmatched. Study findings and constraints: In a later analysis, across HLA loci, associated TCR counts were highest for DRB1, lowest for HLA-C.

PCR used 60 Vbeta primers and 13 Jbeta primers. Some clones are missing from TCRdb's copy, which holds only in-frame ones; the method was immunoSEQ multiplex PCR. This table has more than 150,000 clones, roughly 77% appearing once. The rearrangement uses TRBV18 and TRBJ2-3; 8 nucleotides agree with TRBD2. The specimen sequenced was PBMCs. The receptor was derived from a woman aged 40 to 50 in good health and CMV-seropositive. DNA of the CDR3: TGTGCCAGCTCAAGAAAGGCTAGCGGGTTCACAGATACGCAGTATTTT. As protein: CASSRKASGFTDTQYF.